These T cell receptor beta chains were read from a single sample in a study of regulatory T cells in long-lasting Graves disease. TCRdb reprocessed the multiplex PCR reads with MiXCR, giving one entry per CDR3 protein. The sample includes about 290,000 distinct CDR3 sequences, around 21% of them seen just once. This specimen was peripheral blood mononuclear cells (PBMCs), taken when the disease was refractory, from a patient treated with antithyroid drugs. These receptors originate from a female donor with Graves disease. Each CDR3 is given without its conserved first and last residue. Each record gives: V gene, clone size, CDR3 protein. Size is stated for part of the rows, as once, few or many counts, or as a class when the clone is expanded.

TRBV2	many	ASRQTSSEQY
TRBV6-1	many	ASSERRSGGSGANVLT
TRBV3-2	few	ASTRTGSNTEAF
TRBV7-2	many	ASSLAARPESYT
TRBV29-1	few	SVNPGLAPYEQY
TRBV3-1	once	ASSQSGGNTIY
TRBV5-1	many	ASSLGPDYEQY
TRBV7-9	few	ASSFDGSSRYEQY
TRBV5-1	-	ASSYGPTGNQPQH
TRBV12-3/TRBV12-4	many	ASSKLTGGNQPQH
TRBV29-1	-	SVVVPGGTGELF
TRBV12-3/TRBV12-4	many	ASSLIAGVTEAF
TRBV20-1	few	SAAQETQY
TRBV6-2/TRBV6-3	many	ASSYAGTASGTEAF
TRBV6-5	-	ASSYLAKGNTIY
TRBV5-1	few	ASSLEGRSTYEQY